This T cell receptor beta chain is drawn from a study of blood T cell repertoires in COVID-19. This CDR3 comprises 13 residues. Trimming took off 3 bases at V and 9 bases at J, with 12 bases between the two ends. Only in-frame clones appear in the TCRdb table, and some are missing; sequencing was by immunoSEQ multiplex PCR. The sample includes about 130,000 clones, 85% to 90% of them seen just once. This sequence was found in a man aged 50-60 years with active or convalescent COVID-19. The material sequenced was peripheral blood. The chain has TRBV12-3 or TRBV12-4 and TRBJ1-3; no reliable D call. CDR3 protein: CASSLKPQVTIYF. DNA of the CDR3: TGTGCCAGCAGTTTGAAGCCCCAAGTCACCATATATTTT.